This TCR beta chain was found in a study of CXCR3-negative and CXCR3-positive naive CD8 T cells. cDNA libraries for TRB were generated by 5' RACE incorporating UMI labels. After re-calling the 5' RACE reads, TCRdb lists one entry per CDR3 protein, DNA absent. Its listing shows 43,000 or so distinct CDR3 sequences. Germline loops: CDR1 SEHNR, CDR2 FQNEAQ (reference sequence). CDR3 length: 14 amino acids. The sample taken for sequencing was naive CXCR3- CD8+ T cells from blood. Subset in this sample: CD45RO-CCR7+CD27+CD95- naive CD8+ T cells lacking CXCR3 (TNR3-). The rearrangement links TRBV7-9 to TRBJ2-7; TCRdb reports TRBD1, a call that lacks DNA to check it against. This clonotype was sampled from a human donor in good health. Some clones in this sample may be carry-over from other donors' samples. This CDR3 reads CASRSTGPPYEQYF.